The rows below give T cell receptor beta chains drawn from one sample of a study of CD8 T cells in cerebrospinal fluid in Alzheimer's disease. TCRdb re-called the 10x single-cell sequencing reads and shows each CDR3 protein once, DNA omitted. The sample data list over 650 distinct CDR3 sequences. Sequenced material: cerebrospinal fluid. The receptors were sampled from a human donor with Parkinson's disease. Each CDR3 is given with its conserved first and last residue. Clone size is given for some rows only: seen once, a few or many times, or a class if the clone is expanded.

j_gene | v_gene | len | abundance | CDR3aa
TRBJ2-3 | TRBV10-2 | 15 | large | CASSELADITDTQYF
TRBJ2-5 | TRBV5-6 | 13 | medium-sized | CASSLPLQETQYF
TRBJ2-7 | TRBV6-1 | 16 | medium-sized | CASRAPGLSLYYEQYF
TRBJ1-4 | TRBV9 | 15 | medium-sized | CASSVTGFTNEKLFF
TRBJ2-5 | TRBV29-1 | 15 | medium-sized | CSVEFDRGRAETQYF
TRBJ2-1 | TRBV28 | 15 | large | CASSPPGSSYNEQFF
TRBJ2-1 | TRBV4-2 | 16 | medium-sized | CASSQELSGGAVGQFF
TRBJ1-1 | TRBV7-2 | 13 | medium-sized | CASQRVEYTEAFF
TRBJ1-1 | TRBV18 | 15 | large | CASSPSAGQNTEAFF
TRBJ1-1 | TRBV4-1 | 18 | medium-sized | CASSQDPAPGQLNTEAFF
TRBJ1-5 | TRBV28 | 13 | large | CASSLSQGQPQHF
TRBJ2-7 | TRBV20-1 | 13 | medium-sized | CSAKRGPSYEQYF
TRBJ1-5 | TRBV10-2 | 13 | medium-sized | CASSGAGGQPQHF
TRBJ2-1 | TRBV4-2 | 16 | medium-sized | CASSQEMGLPYNEQFF
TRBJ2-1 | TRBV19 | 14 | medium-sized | CASSIRWAKDEQFF
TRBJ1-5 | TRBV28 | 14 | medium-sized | CASSLRAAATPQHF
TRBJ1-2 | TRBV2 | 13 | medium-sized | CASSEQGAGGYTF
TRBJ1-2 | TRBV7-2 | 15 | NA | CASSLVRTGKHGYTF
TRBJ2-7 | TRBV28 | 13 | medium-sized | CASKGQGANEQYF
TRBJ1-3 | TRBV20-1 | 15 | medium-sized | CSARDLRWGGNTIYF
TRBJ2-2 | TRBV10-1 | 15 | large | CASSETIGTTGELFF
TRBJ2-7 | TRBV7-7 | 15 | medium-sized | CASSKEGLSVYEQYF
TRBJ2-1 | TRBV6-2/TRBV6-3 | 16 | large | CASSLGDPAKYNEQFF
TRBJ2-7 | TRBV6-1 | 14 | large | CASSEMGASYEQYF
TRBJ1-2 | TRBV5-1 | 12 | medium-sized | CASSLPGEGYTF
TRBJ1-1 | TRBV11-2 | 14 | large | CASSTRVTGTEAFF
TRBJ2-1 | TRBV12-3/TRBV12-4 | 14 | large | CASRPQGRENEQFF
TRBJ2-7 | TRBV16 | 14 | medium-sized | CASSLGTGPYEQYF
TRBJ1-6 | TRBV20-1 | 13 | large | CSAPGQGNSPLHF
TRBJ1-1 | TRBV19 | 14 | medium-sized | CASSMAGGRTEAFF
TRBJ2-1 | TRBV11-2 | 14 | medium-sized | CASSASGSLNEQFF
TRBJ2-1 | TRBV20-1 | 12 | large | CSANSGYNEQFF
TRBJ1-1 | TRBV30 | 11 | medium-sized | CAWRDCTEAFF
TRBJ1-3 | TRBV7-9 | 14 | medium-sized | CASSSQGLGNTIYF
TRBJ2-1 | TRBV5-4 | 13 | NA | CASSPATHNEQFF
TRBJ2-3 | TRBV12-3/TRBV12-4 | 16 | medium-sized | CASSLRTSGNTDTQYF
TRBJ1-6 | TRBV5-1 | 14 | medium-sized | CASSLGTGNSPLHF
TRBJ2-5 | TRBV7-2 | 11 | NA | CASSPAKTQYF
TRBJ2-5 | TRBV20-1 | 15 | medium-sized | CSAKLAGGGAGTQYF
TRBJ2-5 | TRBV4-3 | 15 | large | CASSQDMADQETQYF
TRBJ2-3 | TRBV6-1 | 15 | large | CASSWVSGRTDTQYF
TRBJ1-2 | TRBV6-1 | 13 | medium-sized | CASTERRNYGYTF
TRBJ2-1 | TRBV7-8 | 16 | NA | CASSARLAGGFNEQFF
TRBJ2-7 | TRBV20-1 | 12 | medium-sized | CSATPAGVEQYF
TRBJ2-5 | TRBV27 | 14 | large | CATRKALTWETQYF
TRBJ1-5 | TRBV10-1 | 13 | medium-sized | CASSEGVNQPQHF
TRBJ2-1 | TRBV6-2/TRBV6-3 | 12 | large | CASSYSSTEQFF
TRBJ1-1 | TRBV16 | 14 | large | CASEQGPLATEAFF
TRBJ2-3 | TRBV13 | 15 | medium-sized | CASSLSAAGTDTQYF
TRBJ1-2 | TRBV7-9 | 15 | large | CASSSVAIFNYGYTF
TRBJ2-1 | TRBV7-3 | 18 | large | CASSLYPSGRSSYNEQFF
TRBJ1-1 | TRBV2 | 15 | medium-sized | CASRRDGPANTEAFF
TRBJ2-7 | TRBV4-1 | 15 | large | CASSRDGTGGSEQYF
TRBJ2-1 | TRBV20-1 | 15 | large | CSARKLESWNNEQFF
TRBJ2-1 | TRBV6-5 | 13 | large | CASTRTGGGEQFF